The clone carrying this T cell receptor (beta chain) was detected a few times. Its target is unknown. These data come from a study of regulatory dendritic cells for organ transplantation. Naive CD45RA+ and memory CD45RO+ CD4+ or CD8+ T cells were FACS-sorted. Trimming at V came to 0 bases and at J to 8 bases, leaving 5 bases not matched to a gene. Germline lookup yields CDR1 MRHNA and CDR2 SNTAGT. This CDR3 contains 15 residues. Study findings and constraints: Resting memory CD8+ T cells held the most alloreactive clonotypes. Mature dendritic cells appeared to drive more memory CD8+ clonal expansion than regulatory ones.

TCRdb keeps only in-frame clones here, not all; method: immunoSEQ multiplex PCR. The table shows 25,000 to 30,000 clones, with more than 70% occurring only once. The chain employs TRBV6-4 and TRBJ2-1; TRBD2 agrees at 9 bases. The receptor was derived from a human donor in good health. Sequenced material: naive CD8+ T cells from blood. As for subset: CD45RA+ naive T cells. Written as DNA, the CDR3 is TGTGCCAGCAGTGACTCTAGCGGGGGCTCCTATGAGCAGTTCTTC. Its protein product is CASSDSSGGSYEQFF.